This record covers a single T cell receptor beta chain. Authors' methods: Reference gene primer amplification gave nucleated cell count estimates. Sequencing was performed with immunoSEQ multiplex PCR; in TCRdb, only in-frame clones are kept and a portion is missing. From that table come the V and J calls and clone size; the DNA was used to work out D and trimming. Of about 110,000 clones listed, approximately 87% are singletons. This record belongs to a study of blood T cell repertoires in COVID-19. Study in general: Nucleic acid was either cDNA or gDNA, and it came from T cells, B-cell-depleted T cells, or PBMCs.

Losses at the gene ends were 6 bases for V and 2 bases for J; bases not matched to a gene: 9. CDR1 and CDR2 from the germline V gene are LGHDT and YNNKEL (reference sequence). There are 17 residues in the CDR3. The sequence came from a woman aged 50 to 60 with acute or convalescent COVID-19. The specimen was peripheral blood. The chain carries TRBV3-1 (or the pseudogene TRBV3-2) and TRBJ2-2, with 10 bases identical to TRBD2. The CDR3 protein is CASRPGTSVPNTGELFF. The CDR3 region has the DNA TGTGCCAGCAGGCCCGGGACTAGCGTTCCAAACACCGGGGAGCTGTTTTTT.